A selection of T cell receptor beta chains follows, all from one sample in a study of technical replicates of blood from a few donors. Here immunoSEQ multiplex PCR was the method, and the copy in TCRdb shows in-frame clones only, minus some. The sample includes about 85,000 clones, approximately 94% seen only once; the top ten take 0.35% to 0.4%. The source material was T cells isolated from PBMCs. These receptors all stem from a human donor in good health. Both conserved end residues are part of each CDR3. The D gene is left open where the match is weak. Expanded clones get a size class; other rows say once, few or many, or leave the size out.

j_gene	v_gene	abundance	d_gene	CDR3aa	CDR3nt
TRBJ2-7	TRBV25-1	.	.	CASSVDGPYEQYF	TGTGCCAGCAGTGTAGATGGGCCTTACGAGCAGTACTTC
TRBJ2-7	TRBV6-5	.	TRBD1	CASRVYGTGGYEQYF	TGTGCCAGCAGAGTCTACGGGACAGGGGGCTACGAGCAGTACTTC
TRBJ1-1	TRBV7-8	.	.	CASSRPGSTEAFF	TGTGCCAGCAGCCGACCGGGAAGCACTGAAGCTTTCTTT
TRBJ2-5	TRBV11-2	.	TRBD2	CASSWASGRETQYF	TGTGCCAGCAGCTGGGCTAGCGGGAGAGAGACCCAGTACTTC
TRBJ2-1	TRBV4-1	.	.	CASSQGADVNNEQFF	TGCGCCAGCAGCCAAGGAGCGGATGTTAACAATGAGCAGTTCTTC
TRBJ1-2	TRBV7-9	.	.	CASSYPDYYGYTF	TGTGCCAGCAGCTACCCAGATTACTATGGCTACACCTTC
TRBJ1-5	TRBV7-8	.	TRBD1	CASSLKGTGGKGFLAQHF	TGTGCCAGCAGCTTAAAAGGGACAGGGGGAAAGGGGTTTCTCGCCCAGCATTTT
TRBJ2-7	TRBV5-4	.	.	CASSLDPDPSSYEQYF	TGTGCCAGCAGCTTGGATCCCGACCCTAGCTCCTACGAGCAGTACTTC
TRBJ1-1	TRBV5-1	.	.	CASSREIYSGVREAFF	TGCGCCAGCAGTCGTGAAATTTACAGCGGGGTTCGAGAAGCTTTCTTT
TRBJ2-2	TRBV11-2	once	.	CASSLGVNPNTGELFF	TGTGCCAGCAGCTTAGGAGTCAATCCGAACACCGGGGAGCTGTTTTTT
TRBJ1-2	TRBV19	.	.	CASSMGRDNYGYTF	TGTGCCAGTAGTATGGGGAGAGACAACTATGGCTACACCTTC
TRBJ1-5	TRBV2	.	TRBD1	CASSEMAGQFGQPQHF	TGTGCCAGCAGTGAAATGGCGGGACAGTTCGGTCAGCCCCAGCATTTT
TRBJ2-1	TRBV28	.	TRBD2	CASYQTSGATYNEQFF	TGTGCCAGTTACCAGACTAGCGGGGCAACCTACAATGAGCAGTTCTTC
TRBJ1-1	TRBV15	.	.	CATSIDRGNTEAFF	TGTGCCACCAGCATTGATAGGGGGAACACTGAAGCTTTCTTT
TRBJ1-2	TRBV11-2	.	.	CASSRGQLNYGYTF	TGTGCCAGCAGCCGAGGACAGTTAAACTATGGCTACACCTTC
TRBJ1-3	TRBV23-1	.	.	CASNSVYF	TGCGCCAGCAATTCCGTGTATTTT
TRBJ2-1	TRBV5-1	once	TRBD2	CASSVISGNSYNEQFF	TGCGCCAGCAGCGTCATTAGCGGGAACTCCTACAATGAGCAGTTCTTC
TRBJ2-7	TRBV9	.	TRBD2	CASSVSGRFYEQYF	TGTGCCAGCAGCGTCAGCGGGAGGTTCTACGAGCAGTACTTC
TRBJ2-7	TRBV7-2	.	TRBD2	CASSLVDQRGYEQYF	TGTGCCAGCAGCTTAGTAGACCAGCGGGGCTACGAGCAGTACTTC
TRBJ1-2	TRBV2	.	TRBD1	CASSEGIGGGYGYTF	TGTGCCAGCAGTGAAGGAATAGGGGGCGGCTATGGCTACACCTTC
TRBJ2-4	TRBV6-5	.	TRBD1	CASSFLGQENIQYF	TGTGCCAGCAGTTTTCTGGGACAGGAAAACATTCAGTACTTC
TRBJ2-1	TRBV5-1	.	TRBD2	CASSGGLAGGSGSEQFF	TGCGCCAGCAGCGGGGGACTAGCGGGAGGGAGTGGAAGTGAGCAGTTCTTC
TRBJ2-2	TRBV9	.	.	CASSVAQQTGELFF	TGTGCCAGCAGCGTGGCACAGCAGACCGGGGAGCTGTTTTTT
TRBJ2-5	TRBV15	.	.	CATSRGTDQETQYF	TGTGCCACCAGCAGAGGTACAGACCAAGAGACCCAGTACTTC
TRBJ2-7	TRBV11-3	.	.	CASSFEGETEQYF	TGTGCCAGCAGCTTCGAGGGGGAGACCGAGCAGTACTTC
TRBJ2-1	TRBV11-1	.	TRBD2	CASSSSGTTYNEQFF	TGTGCCAGCAGCTCTAGCGGTACGACCTACAATGAGCAGTTCTTC
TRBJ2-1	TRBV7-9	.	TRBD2	CASSNGTSGRYNEQFF	TGTGCCAGCAGCAATGGGACTAGCGGGAGGTACAATGAGCAGTTCTTC
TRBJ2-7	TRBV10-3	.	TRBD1	CAISPPGTDRYEQYF	TGTGCCATCAGCCCTCCCGGGACAGACCGCTACGAGCAGTACTTC
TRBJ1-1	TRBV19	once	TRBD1	CASSIGTGKAFF	TGTGCCAGTAGTATAGGGACAGGAAAAGCTTTCTTT
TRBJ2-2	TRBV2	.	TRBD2	CASKFRTSGRANTGELFF	TGTGCCAGCAAGTTCAGGACTAGCGGGAGGGCGAACACCGGGGAGCTGTTTTTT
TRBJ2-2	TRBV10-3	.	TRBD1	CAIGQGAKAGELFF	TGTGCCATCGGACAGGGGGCAAAGGCCGGGGAGCTGTTTTTT
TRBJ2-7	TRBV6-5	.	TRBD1	CASSPARGQYEQYF	TGTGCCAGCAGCCCCGCCCGGGGACAGTACGAGCAGTACTTC
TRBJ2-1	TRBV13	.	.	CASSFRGPAEFF	TGTGCCAGCAGCTTTCGGGGTCCGGCGGAGTTCTTC
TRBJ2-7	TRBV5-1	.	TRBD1	CASSLNTGGDYEQYF	TGCGCCAGCAGCTTGAATACAGGGGGCGACTACGAGCAGTACTTC
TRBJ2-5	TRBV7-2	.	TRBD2	CASSRLRGGETQYF	TGTGCCAGCAGCCGACTTCGGGGGGGAGAGACCCAGTACTTC
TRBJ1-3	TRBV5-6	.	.	CASSLFGGGPSSGNTIYF	TGTGCCAGCAGCTTGTTTGGGGGGGGTCCAAGCTCTGGAAACACCATATATTTT
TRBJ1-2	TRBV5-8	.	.	CASSLGQGVYGYTF	TGTGCCAGCAGCTTGGGGCAGGGCGTCTATGGCTACACCTTC
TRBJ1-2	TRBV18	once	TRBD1	CASSRDRATYYYGYTF	TGTGCCAGCTCACGCGACAGGGCCACCTACTACTATGGCTACACCTTC
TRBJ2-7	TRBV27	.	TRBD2	CASSPRTSGLTHSYEQYF	TGTGCCAGCAGCCCCAGGACTAGCGGACTCACCCACTCCTACGAGCAGTACTTC
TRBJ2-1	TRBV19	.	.	CASSTEIAELYNEQFF	TGTGCCAGTAGTACCGAAATAGCGGAGCTATACAATGAGCAGTTCTTC
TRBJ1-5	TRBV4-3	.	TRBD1	CASSQDWQGAWAPQHF	TGCGCCAGCAGCCAAGATTGGCAGGGGGCGTGGGCGCCCCAGCATTTT
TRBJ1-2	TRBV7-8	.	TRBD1	CASSSLQGSYGYTF	TGTGCCAGCAGCTCACTACAGGGGAGCTATGGCTACACCTTC
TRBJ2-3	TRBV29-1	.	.	CSVGRGPSTDTQYF	TGCAGCGTTGGACGCGGGCCTAGCACAGATACGCAGTATTTT